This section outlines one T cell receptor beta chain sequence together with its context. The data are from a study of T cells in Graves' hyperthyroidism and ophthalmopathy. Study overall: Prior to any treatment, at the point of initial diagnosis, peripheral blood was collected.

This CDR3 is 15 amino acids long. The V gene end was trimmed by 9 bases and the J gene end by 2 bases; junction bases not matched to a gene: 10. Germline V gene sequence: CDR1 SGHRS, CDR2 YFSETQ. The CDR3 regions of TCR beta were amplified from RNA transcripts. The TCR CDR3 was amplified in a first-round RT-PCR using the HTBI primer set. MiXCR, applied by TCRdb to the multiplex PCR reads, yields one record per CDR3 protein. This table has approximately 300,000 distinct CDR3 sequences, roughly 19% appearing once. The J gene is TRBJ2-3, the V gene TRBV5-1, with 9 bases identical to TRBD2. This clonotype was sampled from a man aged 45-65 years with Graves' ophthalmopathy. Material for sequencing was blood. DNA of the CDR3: TGCGCCACCCGACTAGCGGAGCTAAACACAGATACGCAGTATTTT. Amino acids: CATRLAELNTDTQYF.